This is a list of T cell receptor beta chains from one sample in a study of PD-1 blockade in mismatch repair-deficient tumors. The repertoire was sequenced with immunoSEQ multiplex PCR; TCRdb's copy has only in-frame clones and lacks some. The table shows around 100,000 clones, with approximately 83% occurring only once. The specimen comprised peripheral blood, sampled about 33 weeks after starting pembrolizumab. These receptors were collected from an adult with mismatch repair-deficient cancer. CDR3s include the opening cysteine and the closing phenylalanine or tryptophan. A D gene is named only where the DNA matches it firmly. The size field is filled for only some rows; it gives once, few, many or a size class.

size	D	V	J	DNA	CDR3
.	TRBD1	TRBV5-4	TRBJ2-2	TGTGCCAGCAGCAAGGACAGGGCCAACACCGGGGAGCTGTTTTTT	CASSKDRANTGELFF
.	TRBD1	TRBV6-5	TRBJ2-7	TGTGCCAGCAGTTACGAACCGGGACAGACCTACGAGCAGTACTTC	CASSYEPGQTYEQYF
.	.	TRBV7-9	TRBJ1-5	TGTGCCAGCAGCTTAGCAGGGGGAGCTCAGCCCCAGCATTTT	CASSLAGGAQPQHF
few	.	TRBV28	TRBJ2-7	TGTGCCAGCAGTTTAGAGGGGACCTACGAGCAGTACTTC	CASSLEGTYEQYF
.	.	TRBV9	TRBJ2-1	TGTGCCAGCAGCGCATCCGGGACTTTATACTATGAGCAGTTCTTC	CASSASGTLYYEQFF
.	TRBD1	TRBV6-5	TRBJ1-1	TGTGCCAGCAGTTATTTGTCAGGGGGAACTGAAGCTTTCTTT	CASSYLSGGTEAFF
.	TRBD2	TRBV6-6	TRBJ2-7	TGTGCCAGCAGTTCGGGACTAGCGGTAGAGCAGTACTTC	CASSSGLAVEQYF
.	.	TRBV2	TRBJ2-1	TGTGCCAGCAGTGAACGGCTAGCCCTAGTAGGGCAGTTCTTC	CASSERLALVGQFF
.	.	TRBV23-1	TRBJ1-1	TGCGCCAGCAGTCAATCCAACGAAGCTTTCTTT	CASSQSNEAFF
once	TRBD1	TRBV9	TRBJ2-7	TGTGCCAGCAGCGTAGGAAGCTCGGGACAGGGGAGAGTCGAGCAGTACTTC	CASSVGSSGQGRVEQYF
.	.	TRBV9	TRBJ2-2	TGTGCCAGCAGCGTCACTTCGAACACCGGGGAGCTGTTTTTT	CASSVTSNTGELFF
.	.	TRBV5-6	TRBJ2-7	TGTGCCAGCAGCTCCCCTAGAGGGAGTGAAGACGAGCAGTACTTC	CASSSPRGSEDEQYF
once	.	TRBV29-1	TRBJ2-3	TGCAGCGGTGAAGTCCGTGACTACACAGATACGCAGTATTTT	CSGEVRDYTDTQYF
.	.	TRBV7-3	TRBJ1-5	TGTGCCAGCAGCCCTTCCGGCCTAAATCGCTATCAGCCCCAGCATTTT	CASSPSGLNRYQPQHF
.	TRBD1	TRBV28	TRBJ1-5	TGTGCCAGCGTGGGGACAGGGTTGGTGAAACAGCCCCAGCATTTT	CASVGTGLVKQPQHF
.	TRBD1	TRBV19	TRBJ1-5	TGTGCCAGTAGTATCCCTCGGACAGGGGGCTTCAATCAGCCCCAGCATTTT	CASSIPRTGGFNQPQHF
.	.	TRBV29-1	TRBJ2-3	TGCAGCGTTGCAATAGATACGCAGTATTTT	CSVAIDTQYF
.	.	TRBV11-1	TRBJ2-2	TGTGCCAGCAGCCAGTTGGGTCCCGGGGAGCTGTTTTTT	CASSQLGPGELFF
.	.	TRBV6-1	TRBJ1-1	TGTGCCAGCAGGAAGGACATTTGGGCTTTCTTT	CASRKDIWAFF
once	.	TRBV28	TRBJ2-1	TGTGCCAGCAGGCGGCCGCCCAGGGAGCAGTTCTTC	CASRRPPREQFF
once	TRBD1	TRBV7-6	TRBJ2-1	TGTGCCAGCAGCTTAAAGACAGGGGGCCCCTACAATGAGCAGTTCTTC	CASSLKTGGPYNEQFF
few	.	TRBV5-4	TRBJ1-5	TGTGCCAGCAGCGAAGGGAATCAGCCCCAGCATTTT	CASSEGNQPQHF
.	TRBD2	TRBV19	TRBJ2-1	TGTGCCAGTAGTATGGGGACTAGGAGTTTCAATGAGCAGTTCTTC	CASSMGTRSFNEQFF
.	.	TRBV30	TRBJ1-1	TGTGCCTGTACCCCGGGACCTTGGAACACTGAAGCTTTCTTT	CACTPGPWNTEAFF
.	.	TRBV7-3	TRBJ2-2	TGTGCCAGCAGCCGGGACTCCTCCATCGTGGGGGAGCTGTTTTTT	CASSRDSSIVGELFF
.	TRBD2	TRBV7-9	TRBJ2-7	TGTGCCAGCAGCTTAGGTGGCGGGAGGGGGTACGAGCAGTACTTC	CASSLGGGRGYEQYF
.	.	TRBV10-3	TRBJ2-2	TGTGCCATCAGTGAGGCTACTAGGTCCACCGGGGAGCTGTTTTTT	CAISEATRSTGELFF
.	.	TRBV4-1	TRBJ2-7	TGCGCCAGCAGCCAACCAAGACTCCTTCCGGGGGAGCAGTACTTC	CASSQPRLLPGEQYF
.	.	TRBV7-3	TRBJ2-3	TGTGCCAGCAGCCCCTCGGGCACAGATACGCAGTATTTT	CASSPSGTDTQYF
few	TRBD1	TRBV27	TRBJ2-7	TGTGCCAGCGGGGGGACAGGGTATGACGAGCAGTACTTC	CASGGTGYDEQYF
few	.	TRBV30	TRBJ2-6	TGTGCCTGGAGTGTGTTTGGTGGGGACCTACTTTCTGGGGCCAACGTCCTGACTTTC	CAWSVFGGDLLSGANVLTF
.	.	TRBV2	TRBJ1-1	TGTGCCAGCAAAGGGACGGTGAACACTGAAGCTTTCTTT	CASKGTVNTEAFF
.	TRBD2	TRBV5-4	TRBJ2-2	TGTGCCAGCAGCGCAGGGACTAGCGAAATCCCCGGGGAGCTGTTTTTT	CASSAGTSEIPGELFF
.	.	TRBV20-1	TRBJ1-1	TGCAGTGCTTGGTTGGGCACTGAAGCTTTCTTT	CSAWLGTEAFF
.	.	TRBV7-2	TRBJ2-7	TGTGCCAGCAGCTTAGGGGACTTACGGTCCTACGAGCAGTACTTC	CASSLGDLRSYEQYF
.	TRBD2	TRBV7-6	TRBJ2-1	TGTGCCAGCAGCTCCCCATTAGCGGGATCGTCTCTAAGCTCCTACAATGAGCAGTTCTTC	CASSSPLAGSSLSSYNEQFF
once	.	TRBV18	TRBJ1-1	TGTGCCAGCTCACCTGCGAGGGGAGTGAACACTGAAGCTTTCTTT	CASSPARGVNTEAFF
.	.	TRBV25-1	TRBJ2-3	TGTGCCAGCAGTGCTAGCGCAGATACGCAGTATTTT	CASSASADTQYF
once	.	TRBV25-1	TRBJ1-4	TGTGCCAGCAGTGAATATCGAGGAGCTACTAATGAAAAACTGTTTTTT	CASSEYRGATNEKLFF
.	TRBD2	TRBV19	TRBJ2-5	TGTGCCAGTAGTACTCTTCATCCGGGACTAGGGGCGGAAGACACCCAGTACTTC	CASSTLHPGLGAEDTQYF
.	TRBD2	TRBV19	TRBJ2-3	TGTGCCAGTAGTGTAAGACTAGCGGGAGGGCAGGGGGATACGCAGTATTTT	CASSVRLAGGQGDTQYF
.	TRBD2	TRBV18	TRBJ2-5	TGTGCCAGCTCGCGCGATAGCGGGAGAGAGACCCAGTACTTC	CASSRDSGRETQYF